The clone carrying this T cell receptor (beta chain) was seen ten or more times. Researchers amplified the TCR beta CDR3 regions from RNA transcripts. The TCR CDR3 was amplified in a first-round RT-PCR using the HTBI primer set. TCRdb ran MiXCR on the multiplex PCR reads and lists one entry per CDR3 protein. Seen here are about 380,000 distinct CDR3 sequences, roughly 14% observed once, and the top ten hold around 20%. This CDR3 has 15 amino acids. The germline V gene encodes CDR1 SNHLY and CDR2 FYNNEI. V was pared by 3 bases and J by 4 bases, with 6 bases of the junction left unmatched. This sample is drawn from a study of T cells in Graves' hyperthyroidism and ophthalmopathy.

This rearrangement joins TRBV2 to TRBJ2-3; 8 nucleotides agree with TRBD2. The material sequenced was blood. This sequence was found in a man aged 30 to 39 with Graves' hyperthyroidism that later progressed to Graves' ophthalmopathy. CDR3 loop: CASSEDRGGADTQYF. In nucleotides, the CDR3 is TGTGCCAGCAGTGAGGACCGGGGGGGAGCAGATACGCAGTATTTT.